This is a list of T cell receptor beta chains from one sample in a study of T cell responses to AZD1222 COVID-19 vaccine. Generated by immunoSEQ multiplex PCR, the TCRdb table keeps only in-frame clones and is missing some. The sample consists of some 120,000 clones, about 90% of them appearing once. Sequencing used peripheral blood, obtained on day 0 of AZD1222 vaccination. These receptors originate from an adult in good health. The CDR3 runs from the conserved cysteine through the conserved F or W. Each record gives: V gene, J gene, D gene, clone size, CDR3 protein, CDR3 DNA. The D gene is left open where the match is weak. The size entry is marked missing in some rows and otherwise reads once, few, many or a size class.

TRBV7-9	TRBJ1-2	.	.	CASARGAHGYTF	TGTGCCAGCGCGCGGGGGGCGCATGGCTACACCTTC
TRBV20-1	TRBJ2-1	.	.	CSAENNEQFF	TGCAGTGCGGAGAACAATGAGCAGTTCTTC
TRBV29-1	TRBJ1-6	.	.	CSTGEAYNSPLHF	TGCAGCACCGGGGAAGCGTATAATTCACCCCTCCACTTT
TRBV6-5	TRBJ2-5	TRBD2	.	CASSYWASGAEETQYF	TGTGCCAGCAGTTACTGGGCTAGCGGGGCCGAAGAGACCCAGTACTTC
TRBV6-5	TRBJ1-2	.	.	CASSLSRDLNGYTF	TGTGCCAGCAGTCTCTCTAGGGACCTGAACGGCTACACCTTC
TRBV28	TRBJ2-7	.	.	CASSLSNLPYEQYF	TGTGCCAGCAGTTTATCTAACCTCCCCTACGAGCAGTACTTC
TRBV9	TRBJ1-6	.	once	CASSPFGVSPLHF	TGTGCCAGCAGCCCCTTCGGGGTCTCACCCCTCCACTTT
TRBV12-3/TRBV12-4	TRBJ2-1	.	.	CASSQTTNEQFF	TGTGCCAGCAGCCAGACAACCAATGAGCAGTTCTTC
TRBV5-1	TRBJ2-7	.	.	CASSKDEQRTYEQYF	TGCGCCAGCAGCAAGGATGAACAGCGGACCTACGAGCAGTACTTC
TRBV27	TRBJ2-1	.	.	CASSRTRSTGEQFF	TGTGCCAGCAGCCGAACTAGATCCACGGGTGAGCAGTTCTTC
TRBV4-2	TRBJ2-1	.	once	CASSLTGFGRDEQFF	TGTGCCAGCAGCCTAACCGGGTTTGGACGGGATGAGCAGTTCTTC
TRBV7-2	TRBJ1-3	.	.	CASSFQDSGNTIYF	TGTGCCAGCAGCTTCCAGGACTCTGGAAACACCATATATTTT
TRBV27	TRBJ2-7	.	.	CASSLKAGIYEQYF	TGTGCCAGCAGTTTAAAGGCAGGGATCTACGAGCAGTACTTC
TRBV25-1	TRBJ1-1	.	.	CASGVPGAVSTEAFF	TGTGCCAGCGGCGTCCCGGGGGCGGTGAGCACTGAAGCTTTCTTT
TRBV29-1	TRBJ1-2	TRBD1	.	CSGDLGQGTHGYTF	TGCAGCGGAGATTTGGGACAGGGAACCCATGGCTACACCTTC
TRBV2	TRBJ1-1	.	.	CASSHSGMNTEAFF	TGTGCCAGCAGTCACAGCGGGATGAACACTGAAGCTTTCTTT
TRBV28	TRBJ2-3	TRBD2	.	CASSRGLAGADTQYF	TGTGCCAGCAGCCGAGGACTAGCGGGGGCAGATACGCAGTATTTT
TRBV18	TRBJ1-1	.	.	CASSPSQGRNTEAFF	TGTGCCAGCTCGCCCTCACAGGGAAGAAACACTGAAGCTTTCTTT
TRBV7-9	TRBJ2-5	.	.	CASSLGGFEQETRYF	TGTGCCAGCAGCTTAGGCGGTTTCGAACAAGAGACCCGGTACTTC
TRBV7-9	TRBJ1-6	.	.	CASSLTGLGNSPLHF	TGTGCCAGCAGCTTAACAGGGCTTGGTAATTCACCCCTCCACTTT
TRBV3-1/TRBV3-2	TRBJ1-4	.	.	CASSQDFRLTGRTTNEKLFF	TGTGCCAGCAGCCAAGATTTTCGGCTGACAGGCAGAACAACTAATGAAAAACTGTTTTTT
TRBV30	TRBJ2-5	.	.	CAWELDHVGTQYF	TGTGCCTGGGAGCTGGACCACGTAGGGACCCAGTACTTC
TRBV5-1	TRBJ2-7	.	.	CASSLEGQPSDEQYF	TGCGCCAGCAGCTTGGAAGGGCAGCCAAGCGACGAGCAGTACTTC
TRBV7-8	TRBJ1-1	.	.	CASSLARVSQLLNTEAFF	TGTGCCAGCAGCTTAGCCCGGGTATCACAGCTCTTGAACACTGAAGCTTTCTTT
TRBV18	TRBJ2-3	.	.	CASSPQKGPDTQYF	TGTGCCAGCTCACCCCAAAAAGGTCCAGATACGCAGTATTTT
TRBV6-5	TRBJ2-1	.	.	CASASVYSYNEQFF	TGTGCCAGCGCTAGCGTGTACTCCTACAATGAGCAGTTCTTC
TRBV30	TRBJ1-6	TRBD1	.	CAWSLGGQEASPLHF	TGTGCCTGGAGCTTGGGGGGACAGGAAGCTTCACCCCTCCACTTT
TRBV6-4	TRBJ1-2	.	.	CASSDSGSGSSPGGYTF	TGTGCCAGCAGTGACTCAGGGTCCGGAAGCTCCCCTGGGGGCTACACCTTC